This TCR beta chain was documented in a study of blood T cell dynamics during melanoma immunotherapy. At the level of the study: Metastatic melanoma patients received first-line pembrolizumab or nivolumab plus ipilimumab.

DNA loading was fixed at approximately 350 ng for all bulk PBMC samples. This table comes from immunoSEQ multiplex PCR, and its TCRdb copy is limited to in-frame clones, with some not included. The table lists about 11,000 clones, just under 85% of them singletons, with roughly 15% in the top ten. The CDR3 is 12 amino acids. The germline V gene has CDR1 MNHEY and CDR2 SVGAGI. V lost 4 bases to trimming and J lost 2 bases, with 6 bases between them. Whole-study findings and limits: Whether repertoire-driving clones were melanoma-specific could not be determined.

Time point indicated: pre-treatment baseline. Prior systemic cancer therapy, immunosuppressant use and other active malignancies excluded patients. Note on this clone: The target antigen is unknown.

This TCR derives from a human donor with melanoma. The genes are TRBV6-5 and TRBJ2-7, with D unresolved. The source material was blood, sampled from a patient treated with checkpoint blockade. CDR3 sequence reads: CASSSQPYEQYF. CDR3 DNA sequence: TGTGCCAGCAGTTCGCAGCCCTACGAGCAGTACTTC.